A selection of T cell receptor beta chains follows, all from one sample in a study of blood T cell repertoires in COVID-19. The method was immunoSEQ multiplex PCR; TCRdb's version includes in-frame clones alone and lacks a portion of them. The repertoire consists of fewer than 250,000 clones, with about 83% occurring once and the leading ten covering approximately 7.4%. Sequenced input: peripheral blood. The receptor set was obtained from a woman aged 45-65 years with acute or convalescent COVID-19. Both conserved end residues are part of each CDR3. A D gene is named only where the DNA matches it firmly. The size entry is marked missing in some rows and otherwise reads once, few, many or a size class.

TRBJ1-1,TRBV2,once,TRBD1,TGTGCCAGCAGGCGACAGGGTGAAGCTTTCTTT,CASRRQGEAFF
TRBJ1-2,TRBV7-2,.,TRBD1,TGTGCCAGCAGCTTGTCGACAGGGTCGGGCTATGGCTACACCTTC,CASSLSTGSGYGYTF
TRBJ2-7,TRBV19,.,.,TGTGCCAGTAGTATAGGGCAGGACAGTTCCTACGAGCAGTACTTC,CASSIGQDSSYEQYF
TRBJ1-2,TRBV10-3,once,TRBD1,TGTGCCATCAGCCCCACAGGGGGGGCCTATGGCTACACCTTC,CAISPTGGAYGYTF
TRBJ1-1,TRBV5-6,.,.,TGTGCCAGCAGCTTGACAGGGACCGCTGAAGCTTTCTTT,CASSLTGTAEAFF
TRBJ2-1,TRBV5-4,.,.,TGTGCCAGCAGCCTTGGAGGTAGGGCCTACAATGAGCAGTTCTTC,CASSLGGRAYNEQFF
TRBJ1-1,TRBV5-1,once,.,TGCGCCAGCGCCAATGCCGGGACTAATGAAGCTTTCTTT,CASANAGTNEAFF
TRBJ1-2,TRBV4-2,.,TRBD1,TGTGCCAGCCCGACGGAGGGACAGGGTTCTAACTATGGCTACACCTTC,CASPTEGQGSNYGYTF
TRBJ2-7,TRBV5-6,.,TRBD2,TGTGCCAGCAGCTTGGCGAGGGTAGCGGGAAGAGACGAGCAGTACTTC,CASSLARVAGRDEQYF
TRBJ2-7,TRBV24-1,.,.,TGTGCCACCAGTGATTCGTTCGGGTGGGAGCAGTACTTC,CATSDSFGWEQYF
TRBJ2-5,TRBV5-1,.,TRBD2,TGCGCCAGCAGCTTGGCGTCGCTAGCGGGAGCAGAGACCCAGTACTTC,CASSLASLAGAETQYF
TRBJ1-4,TRBV2,.,.,TGTGCCAGCAGTGTGCACAGGGATGATGAAAAACTGTTTTTT,CASSVHRDDEKLFF
TRBJ2-3,TRBV12-5,.,TRBD2,TGTGCTAGTGGTTTAAGCGGGAGGGCAACAGATACGCAGTATTTT,CASGLSGRATDTQYF
TRBJ2-1,TRBV5-1,.,TRBD2,TGCGCCAGCAGCTTGACTAGCGGCCCTTTTTACAATGAGCAGTTCTTC,CASSLTSGPFYNEQFF
TRBJ2-7,TRBV5-1,.,.,TGCGCCAGCAGCTGGGGCAGAGGGGGAGACCGAAGCTCCTACGAGCAGTACTTC,CASSWGRGGDRSSYEQYF
TRBJ2-5,TRBV24-1,.,.,TGTGCCACCAGTGATCGAAGGGGAACTAGCAGGCAAGAGACCCAGTACTTC,CATSDRRGTSRQETQYF
TRBJ1-1,TRBV27,.,.,TGTGCCAGCAGGGGGAGGGGGATCACTGAAGCTTTCTTT,CASRGRGITEAFF
TRBJ1-1,TRBV5-1,.,TRBD1,TGCGCCAGCAGCTTGGGGGACAGAGAACAGACTGAAGCTTTCTTT,CASSLGDREQTEAFF
TRBJ2-1,TRBV6-5,once,.,TGTGCCAGCAGCAGGGGACTATCCTACAATGAGCAGTTCTTC,CASSRGLSYNEQFF
TRBJ1-2,TRBV5-1,few,.,TGCGCCAGCAGCTTGGATACAGCGGATCTCACCTTC,CASSLDTADLTF
TRBJ1-5,TRBV4-1,few,.,TGCGCCAGCAGCCAAGAATTCGGGAGCAATCAGCCCCAGCATTTT,CASSQEFGSNQPQHF
TRBJ2-1,TRBV30,.,TRBD2,TGTGCCTGGAGTGTAAGACTAGCGGGATTTAATGAGCAGTTCTTC,CAWSVRLAGFNEQFF
TRBJ2-7,TRBV6-1,.,.,TGTGCCAGCAGTGAAATCGGTGAGTCCTACGAGCAGTACTTC,CASSEIGESYEQYF
TRBJ2-6,TRBV5-1,.,TRBD1,TGCGCCAGCAGCTTAACAGGGGGTTATTACTCTGGGGCCAACGTCCTGACTTTC,CASSLTGGYYSGANVLTF
TRBJ1-5,TRBV30,.,.,TGTGCCTGGAGTGTAGGGGTTAATCAGCCCCAGCATTTT,CAWSVGVNQPQHF
TRBJ2-3,TRBV24-1,once,TRBD1,TGTGCCACCAGTGACCGGACAGGGGCAGATACGCAGTATTTT,CATSDRTGADTQYF
TRBJ2-3,TRBV7-4,once,TRBD2,TGTGCCAGCAGCTCTAGGAACGGACTAGCGGGAGGAGATACGCAGTATTTT,CASSSRNGLAGGDTQYF
TRBJ2-3,TRBV18,.,.,TGTGCCAGCTCACCATTCCCAGGCGAAGGCCTCACAGATACGCAGTATTTT,CASSPFPGEGLTDTQYF
TRBJ2-3,TRBV13,.,.,TGTGCCAGCAGCTTAGCACCTGCGGGATTAGGGGATACGCAGTATTTT,CASSLAPAGLGDTQYF
TRBJ1-1,TRBV29-1,.,TRBD1,TGCAGCGCCCGCGGACAGGGGGCTGAAGCTTTCTTT,CSARGQGAEAFF
TRBJ1-2,TRBV7-5,.,.,TGTGCCAGAAGCCCAAGGGGGACCGGGACAGGGAACAGCGGAGGCTACACCTTC,CARSPRGTGTGNSGGYTF
TRBJ2-7,TRBV6-5,.,TRBD2,TGTGCCAGCAGTTACGTTGCGGGAGGGCGTAGGAACGAGCAGTACTTC,CASSYVAGGRRNEQYF
TRBJ2-1,TRBV27,many,.,TGTGCCAGCAGTCCCCGCCGGAATGAGCAGTTCTTC,CASSPRRNEQFF
TRBJ1-1,TRBV19,.,.,TGTGCCAGTAGTTACAGGGTATTGACTGAAGCTTTCTTT,CASSYRVLTEAFF
TRBJ2-2,TRBV19,once,.,TGTGCCAGTAGTCCTCGGACGGGGAATACGAACACCGGGGAGCTGTTTTTT,CASSPRTGNTNTGELFF
TRBJ2-7,TRBV18,.,TRBD1,TGTGCCAGCTCACGACAGGGGCCATCCTACGAGCAGTACTTC,CASSRQGPSYEQYF
TRBJ2-4,TRBV5-6,.,TRBD2,TGTGCCAGCAGCACCCCGGGACTAGCTTTGGTAGCCAAAAACATTCAGTACTTC,CASSTPGLALVAKNIQYF
TRBJ2-1,TRBV7-6,few,TRBD2,TGTGCCAGCAGCCGGCCGGGACTAGGCAATGAGCAGTTCTTC,CASSRPGLGNEQFF
TRBJ1-1,TRBV30,.,TRBD1,TGTGCCTCCCTGGGACAGGGGGCGGTTGAAGCTTTCTTT,CASLGQGAVEAFF
TRBJ2-7,TRBV6-5,.,.,TGTGCCAGCAGACAAAACGGACTTCACGAGCAGTACTTC,CASRQNGLHEQYF
TRBJ2-5,TRBV19,.,.,TGTGCCAGTAGAGAGCGAGGGGAGACCCAGTACTTC,CASRERGETQYF
TRBJ1-1,TRBV9,.,.,TGTGCCAGCAGCGTAGAAGATGTGGGAAGGGGAGCTTTCTTT,CASSVEDVGRGAFF
TRBJ2-7,TRBV10-3,.,.,TGTGCCATCAGTGAGTCCGCTAGCCTGAATTTCTCCTCCTACGAGCAGTACTTC,CAISESASLNFSSYEQYF
TRBJ1-1,TRBV6-5,once,.,TGTGCCAGCAGTTATTGGCGGACAAGTGACACTGAAGCTTTCTTT,CASSYWRTSDTEAFF
TRBJ1-1,TRBV24-1,once,.,TGTGCCACCGGATCAGGGAAAAACACTGAAGCTTTCTTT,CATGSGKNTEAFF